This T cell receptor (beta chain) was sequenced for a study of T cell repertoires in cytomegalovirus infection. Looking at the study overall: Peptides in the study included HLA-C-restricted and HLA-B-restricted CMV epitopes.

On this clonotype: The antigen is not known.

Trimming stripped 3 bases from V and 4 bases from J, with 14 bases between. Germline V lookup: CDR1 LNHDA, CDR2 SQIVND (reference sequence). The CDR3 is 15 amino acids. TCRdb independently ran MiXCR on the reads; one entry per CDR3 protein. The data contain about 830,000 distinct CDR3 sequences, about 30% of them seen just once; the ten biggest clones take up roughly 12%. This receptor was obtained from a human donor in good health (CMV status not recorded). Some clones in this sample may be carry-over from other donors' samples. The specimen was cultured CD8+ T cells from PBMCs, collected from culture after CMV antigen stimulation. The chain uses TRBV19 and TRBJ2-3, with D perhaps TRBD1 or TRBD2 (6 bases each). CDR3 nucleotides: TGTGCCAGTAGTATTCTTGGGGGGCGCGCAGATACGCAGTATTTT. This gives the protein CASSILGGRADTQYF. The complete variable domain, with remaining parts taken from reference TRBV19 and TRBJ2-3, reads DGGITQSPKYLFRKEGQNVTLSCEQNLNHDAMYWYRQDPGQGLRLIYYSQIVNDFQKGDIAEGYSVSREKKESFPLTVTSAQKNPTAFYLCASSILGGRADTQYFGPGTRLTVL.